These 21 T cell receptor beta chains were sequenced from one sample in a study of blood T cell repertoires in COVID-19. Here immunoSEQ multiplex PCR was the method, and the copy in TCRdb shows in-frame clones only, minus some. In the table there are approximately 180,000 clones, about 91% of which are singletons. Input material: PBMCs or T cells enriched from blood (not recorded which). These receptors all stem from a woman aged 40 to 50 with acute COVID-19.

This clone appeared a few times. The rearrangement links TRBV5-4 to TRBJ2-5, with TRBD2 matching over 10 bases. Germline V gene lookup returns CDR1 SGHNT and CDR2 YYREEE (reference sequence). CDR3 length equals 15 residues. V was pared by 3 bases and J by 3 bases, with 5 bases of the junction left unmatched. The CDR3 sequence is CASSWTSGEKETQYF. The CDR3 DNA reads TGTGCCAGCAGCTGGACTAGCGGAGAAAAAGAGACCCAGTACTTC.

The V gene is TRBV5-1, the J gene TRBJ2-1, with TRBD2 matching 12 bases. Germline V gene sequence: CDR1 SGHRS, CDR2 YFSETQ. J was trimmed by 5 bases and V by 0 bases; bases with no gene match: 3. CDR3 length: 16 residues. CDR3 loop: CASSLELAGGNNEQFF. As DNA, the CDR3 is TGCGCCAGCAGCTTGGAACTAGCGGGAGGAAACAATGAGCAGTTCTTC.

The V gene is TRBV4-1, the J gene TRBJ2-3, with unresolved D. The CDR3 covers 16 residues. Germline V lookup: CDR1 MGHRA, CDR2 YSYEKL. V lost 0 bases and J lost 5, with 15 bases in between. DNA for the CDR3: TGCGCCAGCAGCCAAGATTTCCCTACGGTACGAGATACGCAGTATTTT. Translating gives CASSQDFPTVRDTQYF.

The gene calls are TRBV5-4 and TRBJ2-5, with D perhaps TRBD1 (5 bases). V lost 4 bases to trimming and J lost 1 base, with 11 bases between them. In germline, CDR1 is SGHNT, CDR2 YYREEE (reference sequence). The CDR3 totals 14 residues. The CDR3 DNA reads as TGTGCCAGCAGCACCGGACATATCCAAGAGACCCAGTACTTC. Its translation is CASSTGHIQETQYF.

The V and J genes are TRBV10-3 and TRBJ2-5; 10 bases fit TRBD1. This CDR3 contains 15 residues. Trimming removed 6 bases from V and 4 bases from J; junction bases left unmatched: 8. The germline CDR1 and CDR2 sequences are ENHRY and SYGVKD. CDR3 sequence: CAISLGQGVVETQYF. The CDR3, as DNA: TGTGCCATCAGCTTAGGACAGGGGGTAGTAGAGACCCAGTACTTC.

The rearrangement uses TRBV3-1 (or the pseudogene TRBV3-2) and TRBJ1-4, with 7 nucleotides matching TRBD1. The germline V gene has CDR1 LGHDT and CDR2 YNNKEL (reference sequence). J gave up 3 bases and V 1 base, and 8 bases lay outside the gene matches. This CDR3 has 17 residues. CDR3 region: CASSQVSRGWANEKLFF. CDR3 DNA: TGTGCCAGCAGCCAAGTCTCCAGGGGGTGGGCTAATGAAAAACTGTTTTTT.

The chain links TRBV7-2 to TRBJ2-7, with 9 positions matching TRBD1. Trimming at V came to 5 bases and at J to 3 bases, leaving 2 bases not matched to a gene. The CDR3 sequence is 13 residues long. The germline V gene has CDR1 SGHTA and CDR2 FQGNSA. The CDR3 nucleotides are TGTGCCAGCAGCCGGGACAGGGACTACGAGCAGTACTTC. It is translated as CASSRDRDYEQYF.

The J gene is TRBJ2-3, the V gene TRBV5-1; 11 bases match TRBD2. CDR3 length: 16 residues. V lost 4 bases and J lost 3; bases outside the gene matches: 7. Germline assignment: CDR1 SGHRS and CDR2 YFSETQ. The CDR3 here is CASSKGTSGNTDTQYF. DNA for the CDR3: TGCGCCAGCAGCAAAGGGACTAGCGGTAATACAGATACGCAGTATTTT.

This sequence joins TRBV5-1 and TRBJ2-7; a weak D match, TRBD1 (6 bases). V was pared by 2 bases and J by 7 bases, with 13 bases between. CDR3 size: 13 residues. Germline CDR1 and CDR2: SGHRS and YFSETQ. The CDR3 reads CASSFNRVGEQYF. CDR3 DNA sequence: TGCGCCAGCAGCTTCAACAGGGTGGGGGAGCAGTACTTC.

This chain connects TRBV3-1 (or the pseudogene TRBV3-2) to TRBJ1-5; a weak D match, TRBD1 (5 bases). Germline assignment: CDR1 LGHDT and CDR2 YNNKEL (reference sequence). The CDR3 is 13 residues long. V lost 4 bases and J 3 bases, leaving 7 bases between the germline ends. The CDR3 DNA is TGTGCCAGCAGCCGGGGGGACAATCAGCCCCAGCATTTT. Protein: CASSRGDNQPQHF.

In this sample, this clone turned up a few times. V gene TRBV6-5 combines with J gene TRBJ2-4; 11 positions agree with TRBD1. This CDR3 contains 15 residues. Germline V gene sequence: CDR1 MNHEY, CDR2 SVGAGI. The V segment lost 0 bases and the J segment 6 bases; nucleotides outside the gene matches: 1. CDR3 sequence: CASSYSDRGRNIQYF. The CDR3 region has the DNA TGTGCCAGCAGTTACTCGGACAGGGGGCGAAACATTCAGTACTTC.

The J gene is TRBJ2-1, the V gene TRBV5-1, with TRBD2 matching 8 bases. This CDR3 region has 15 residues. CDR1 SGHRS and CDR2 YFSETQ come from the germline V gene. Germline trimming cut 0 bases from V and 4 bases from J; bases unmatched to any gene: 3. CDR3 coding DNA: TGCGCCAGCAGCTTGGAACTAGCGGAGTACAATGAGCAGTTCTTC. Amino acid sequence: CASSLELAEYNEQFF.

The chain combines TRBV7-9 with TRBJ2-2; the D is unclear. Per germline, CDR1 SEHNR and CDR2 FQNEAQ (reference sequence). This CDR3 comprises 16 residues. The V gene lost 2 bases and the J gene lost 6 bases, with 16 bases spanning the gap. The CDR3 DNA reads TGTGCCAGCAGCTTAACGTCGCTAGATGGGTCCGGGGAGCTGTTTTTT. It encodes CASSLTSLDGSGELFF.

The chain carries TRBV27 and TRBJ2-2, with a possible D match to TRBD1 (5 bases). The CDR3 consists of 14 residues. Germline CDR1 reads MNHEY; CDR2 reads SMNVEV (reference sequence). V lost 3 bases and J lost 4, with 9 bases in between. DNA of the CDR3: TGTGCCAGCAGTTTCTCCAGGGTCACCGGGGAGCTGTTTTTT. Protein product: CASSFSRVTGELFF.

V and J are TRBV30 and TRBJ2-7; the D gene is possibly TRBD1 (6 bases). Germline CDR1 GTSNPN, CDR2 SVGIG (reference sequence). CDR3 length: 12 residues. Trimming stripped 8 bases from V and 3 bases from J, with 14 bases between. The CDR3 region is CARGQGNYEQYF. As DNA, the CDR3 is TGTGCCCGGGGTCAGGGGAACTACGAGCAGTACTTC.

CDR3 protein: CASVPGHLMENTIYF. CDR3 DNA sequence: TGTGCTAGTGTTCCGGGACATCTAATGGAAAACACCATATATTTT. J is TRBJ1-3 and V is TRBV12-5, with D possibly TRBD1 on 6 matching bases. The germline gives CDR1 LGHNT, CDR2 FRNRAP. The CDR3 runs to 15 residues. V lost 7 bases to trimming and J lost 6 bases, with 19 bases between them.

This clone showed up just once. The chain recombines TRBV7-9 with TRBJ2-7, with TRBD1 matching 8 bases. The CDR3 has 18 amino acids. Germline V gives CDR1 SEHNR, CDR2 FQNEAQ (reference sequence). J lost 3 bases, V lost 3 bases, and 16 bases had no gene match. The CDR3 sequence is CASSFLTTGTGGDYEQYF. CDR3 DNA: TGTGCCAGCAGCTTTCTTACGACCGGGACAGGAGGAGACTACGAGCAGTACTTC.

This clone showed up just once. CDR3 region: CASSVSLPETQYF. DNA of the CDR3: TGTGCCAGCAGTGTGTCTCTACCAGAGACCCAGTACTTC. The V call is TRBV2, the J call TRBJ2-5; the D is unclear. CDR1 is SNHLY, CDR2 FYNNEI, per germline. The CDR3 is 13 residues long. With 4 bases removed from V and 4 bases from J, the gap between germline ends came to 10 bases.

The CDR3 nucleotides read TGTGCCAGCAGAATAGCGGGGGGGAGGAATGAGCAGTTCTTC. It specifies CASRIAGGRNEQFF. This chain connects TRBV27 to TRBJ2-1; 11 bases line up with TRBD2. Germline CDR1 reads MNHEY; CDR2 reads SMNVEV (reference sequence). The CDR3 contains 14 residues. Trimming at V came to 6 bases and at J to 7 bases, leaving 5 bases not matched to a gene.

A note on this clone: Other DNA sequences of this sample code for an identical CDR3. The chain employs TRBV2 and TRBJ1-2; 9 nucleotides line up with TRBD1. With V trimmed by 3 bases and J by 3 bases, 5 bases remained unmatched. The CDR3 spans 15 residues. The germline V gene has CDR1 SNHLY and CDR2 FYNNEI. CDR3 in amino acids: CASSEGQGLYYGYTF. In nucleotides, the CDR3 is TGTGCCAGCAGTGAGGGACAGGGACTTTACTATGGCTACACCTTC.

The CDR3 DNA sequence: TGTGCCAGCAGCTCGACAGGGGTGGGTGGAAACACCATATATTTT. It specifies CASSSTGVGGNTIYF. This chain joins TRBV7-2 and TRBJ1-3, with 8 bases fitting TRBD1. Germline CDR1 and CDR2: SGHTA and FQGNSA. Trimming removed 4 bases from V and 3 bases from J; junction bases left unmatched: 5. The CDR3 loop spans 15 amino acids.